The sequence of this TCR beta chain was determined in a study of blood T cell repertoires in COVID-19. Assay: immunoSEQ multiplex PCR; the TCRdb copy retains only in-frame clones and omits some. The sample records more than 95,000 clones, around 80% being singletons. Between the trimmed V and J ends, which lost 5 bases and 5 bases, there was a span of 14 bases. CDR3 size: 13 residues. The germline V gene encodes CDR1 SGHNT and CDR2 YYREEE (reference sequence). The chain uses TRBV5-4 and TRBJ2-7, with D maybe TRBD2 (6 bases). The receptor's source is a man aged 35 to 55 with active or convalescent COVID-19. Material: peripheral blood. This CDR3 is CASSRQGGDEQYF. The CDR3 coding sequence is TGTGCCAGCAGTAGGCAGGGCGGGGACGAGCAGTACTTC.